A single T cell receptor beta chain is shown here with its context. There is no known antigen for this receptor. No base quality values were provided; no much bigger clone lies one nucleotide off. To sequence the TCRbeta CDR3 region, genomic DNA was isolated from the sorted cells. TCRbeta CDR3 regions were sequenced using the immunoSEQ Assay. The table comes from immuneACCESS by way of TCRdb, which keeps in-frame sequences with V and J called. Part of the clones is missing from these tables; in studies checked, under half for an unresolved V gene and the rest for unknown reasons. The sample yields about 61,000 clones; more than 65% were counted once. The ten largest clones represent approximately 0.57% of the sample. From the germline V gene (reference sequence), CDR1 is SEHNR and CDR2 is FQNEAQ. The CDR3 covers 17 residues, taking in both the cysteine and the phenylalanine. The entry retains the CDR3 DNA only, 51 bases that are in frame from base 1. At the junction V is shortened by 0 bases and J by 1 base, with 15 bases in between.

The source of the sample is a study of OX40 agonist ivuxolimab in advanced cancers. Looking at the study overall: Ivuxolimab was an agonistic, fully human IgG2 monoclonal antibody directed against OX40 (CD134), a costimulatory receptor. Intravenous ivuxolimab was administered to patients every 2 weeks at six dose levels: 0.01, 0.1, 0.3, 1.5, 3 and 10 mg/kg. Of the roughly 51 patients in dose escalation, about 20 had hepatocellular carcinoma, some 15 had melanoma, 9 had renal cell carcinoma and 9 had head and neck cancer. The dose-escalation cohort was roughly 87% male with a mean age of approximately 60 years, ranging from about 23 to 85. Patients were allowed to have had prior anti-PD-1, anti-PD-L1 or anti-CTLA-4 therapy, and approximately 39% of the dose-escalation patients had been treated with checkpoint inhibitors. Three dose-escalation patients achieved partial responses, one with hepatocellular carcinoma and two with cutaneous melanoma. The purpose of peripheral TCRbeta sequencing was to test whether ivuxolimab changed TCR sequence diversity and led to clonal T-cell expansion. The monotherapy dose-escalation portion (N ≈ 55 patients) of the phase I ivuxolimab trial is reported in the paper. Broad study findings and their caveats: Low levels of normalized T-cell clonal expansion were also seen in some nonresponding patients. Partial responders in the 0.1-3.0 mg/kg groups had among the lowest normalized peripheral clonal expansion, especially among CD8+ T cells. Antigen specificity was not determined for the clonally expanded peripheral T cells. Clonal expansion of both CD4+ and CD8+ blood T cells was observed from baseline to week 6 at doses 0.1 to 3.0 mg/kg. After ivuxolimab, more expanded clones were found on average in CD8+ T cells than in CD4+ T cells.

Patients with a history of autoimmune disease or receiving systemic immunosuppression were excluded from the trial. Peripheral blood for TCR sequencing was drawn from every dose cohort at baseline, at cycle 4 day 1 and at cycle 7 day 1. The samples were drawn from a first-in-human, open-label, multicenter phase I dose-escalation trial of ivuxolimab. Adults with locally advanced or metastatic melanoma, renal cell, hepatocellular, or head and neck squamous cell carcinoma were enrolled in the trial. Before TCR sequencing, CD4+ T cells and CD8+ T cells from peripheral blood were sorted into separate populations.

The source of this sequence is an adult with an advanced solid tumor such as melanoma, head and neck, liver or kidney cancer. This specimen was CD4+ or CD8+ T cells sorted from blood, taken in a trial of the OX40 agonist ivuxolimab. The chain couples TRBV7-9 to TRBJ1-2, with no D gene named confidently. The CDR3 here reads CASSLARPSSINYGYTF. The nucleotide sequence is given as TGTGCCAGCAGCTTAGCGAGACCTTCTTCCATTAACTATGGCTACACCTTC.